This entry describes one T cell receptor beta chain. J lost 2 bases, V lost 4 bases, and 4 bases had no gene match. The CDR3 spans 15 residues. The V gene's germline CDR1 is SGHRS and CDR2 YFSETQ. The data are from a study of blood T cell repertoires in COVID-19. Looking at the study overall: Acute and convalescent COVID-19 specimens originated in the United States, Italy and Spain. The cDNA or gDNA used as material had been derived from T cells, B-cell-depleted T cells, or PBMCs.

Using immunoSEQ multiplex PCR, the repertoire was profiled, and TCRdb retains in-frame clones only, with some absent. The sample consists of 45,000 to 65,000 clones, approximately 88% of them appearing once. Seattle cases were enrolled at active infection and followed longitudinally. Sequenced input: peripheral blood. This sequence was found in a man aged 30 to 39 with COVID-19, enrolled during active disease. This sequence joins TRBV5-1 and TRBJ1-2; 11 bases match TRBD1. CDR3 sequence (DNA): TGCGCCAGCAGCATCGGGACAGGGGGGAACTATGGCTACACCTTC. Translating gives CASSIGTGGNYGYTF.